Shown below are 27 T cell receptor beta chains from a single sample sequenced in a study of T cell repertoires in cytomegalovirus infection. Each CDR3 protein is one row after TCRdb ran MiXCR on the reads. There are 740,000 or so distinct CDR3 sequences in the sample; 35% occur only once, and around 2.8% lies in the top ten. The sample consisted of PBMCs. The receptor set was obtained from a human donor in good health (CMV status not recorded). Some clones in this sample may be carry-over from other donors' samples.

The chain links TRBV10-3 to TRBJ2-1, with 10 nucleotides matching TRBD2. V gave up 7 bases and J gave up 8 bases; unmatched junction bases: 14. CDR3 length: 16 residues. From germline, CDR1 is ENHRY and CDR2 SYGVKD. The CDR3 sequence: CAITSSLAGDGDEQFF. For the CDR3, the DNA is TGTGCCATCACTTCGTCTCTAGCGGGGGACGGGGATGAGCAGTTCTTC.

The chain links TRBV4-2 to TRBJ1-5; D remains unclear. The CDR3 contains 13 residues. Germline V lookup: CDR1 LGHNA, CDR2 YNFKEQ. The V end lost 2 bases, the J end lost 6 bases, and 8 bases lay between the germline ends. The CDR3 nucleotides are TGTGCCAGCAGCCAAAATCAGGTTCAGCCCCAGCATTTT. Translated, it gives CASSQNQVQPQHF.

J is TRBJ2-6 and V is TRBV28; D is uncertain. With 4 bases removed from V and 4 bases from J, the gap between germline ends came to 8 bases. Germline CDR1 and CDR2: MDHEN and SYDVKM. This CDR3 has 14 amino acids. CDR3 region: CASSSGPGANVLTF. In nucleotides, the CDR3 is TGTGCCAGCAGTTCTGGGCCCGGGGCCAACGTCCTGACTTTC.

This chain connects TRBV6-5 to TRBJ1-1; 10 bases agree with TRBD1. The V gene end was trimmed by 5 bases and the J gene end by 1 base; junction bases not matched to a gene: 7. The germline V gene encodes CDR1 MNHEY and CDR2 SVGAGI. The CDR3 extends over 16 amino acids. DNA of the CDR3: TGTGCCAGCAGTCCGCAGGACAGGGGGGCGAACACTGAAGCTTTCTTT. As protein: CASSPQDRGANTEAFF.

The chain recombines TRBV20-1 with TRBJ1-5; D remains ambiguous. The CDR3 loop spans 13 amino acids. Germline loops: CDR1 DFQATT, CDR2 SNEGSKA (reference sequence). Trimming stripped 0 bases from V and 1 base from J, with 4 bases between. In DNA, the CDR3 is TGCAGTGCTAGAGACAGCAGCAATCAGCCCCAGCATTTT. Translation: CSARDSSNQPQHF.

This clonotype was observed a few times. The gene calls are TRBV12-3 or TRBV12-4 and TRBJ1-2; no definite D call. The CDR3 has 17 amino acids. V gave up 3 bases and J gave up 4 bases, with 21 bases separating them. The CDR3 nucleotides read TGTGCCAGCAGTTTTACCCCCTCGGACGCTACGCGCTATGGCTACACCTTC. Protein: CASSFTPSDATRYGYTF.

This chain links TRBV30 with TRBJ1-4; D is perhaps TRBD1 (5 bases). This CDR3 comprises 15 residues. Per germline, CDR1 GTSNPN and CDR2 SVGIG (reference sequence). Trimming removed 5 bases at V and 8 bases at J, with 21 bases between. CDR3 residues: CAWGASFPSYEKLFF. The CDR3 bases are TGTGCCTGGGGGGCTTCTTTTCCCAGCTACGAAAAACTGTTTTTT.

The chain employs TRBV7-3 and TRBJ1-4, with 9 bases identical to TRBD1. CDR3 length equals 14 residues. CDR1 is SGHTA and CDR2 is FQGTGA in the germline V gene. Unmatched junction bases numbered 3, after V lost 5 bases and J lost 5 bases. CDR3 region: CASSRDRGNEKLFF. CDR3 DNA: TGTGCCAGCAGCCGCGACAGGGGGAATGAAAAACTGTTTTTT.

The chain couples TRBV7-9 to TRBJ2-4; D is unresolved. The CDR3 sequence is 15 residues long. Germline assignment: CDR1 SEHNR and CDR2 FQNEAQ (reference sequence). V dropped 3 bases and J dropped 0 bases, with 9 bases sitting between them. In DNA form, the CDR3 reads TGTGCCAGCAGCTTGGACGGCCTAGCCAAAAACATTCAGTACTTC. Translation: CASSLDGLAKNIQYF.

This clonotype was detected a few times. This chain joins TRBV19 and TRBJ2-1; 7 positions agree with TRBD2. V shed 3 bases and J 9 bases; nucleotides not matched to a gene: 17. This CDR3 has 17 residues. Germline loops: CDR1 LNHDA, CDR2 SQIVND (reference sequence). The CDR3 loop reads CASSIAPSGGSLREQFF. For the CDR3, the DNA is TGTGCCAGTAGTATCGCCCCCTCGGGCGGGAGTCTGCGTGAGCAGTTCTTC.

This clonotype was counted a few times. CDR3 region: CASSYGVTYEQYF. In DNA, the CDR3 is TGTGCCAGCAGTTATGGGGTAACCTACGAGCAGTACTTC. The rearrangement links TRBV6-6 to TRBJ2-7; D remains unclear. The CDR3 is made up of 13 amino acids. V was pared by 3 bases and J by 2 bases, with 8 bases between. Germline loops: CDR1 MNHNY, CDR2 SVGAGI (reference sequence).

V usage is TRBV6-5 and J usage is TRBJ2-7; the D gene is possibly TRBD2 (5 bases). Trimming shortened V by 2 bases and J by 1 base, and 18 bases separated the two germline ends. Germline V CDR1 and CDR2: MNHEY, SVGAGI. The CDR3 consists of 17 residues. The DNA of the CDR3 is TGTGCCAGCAGTTACGCCCCCAGCGGCTGGAGATCCTACGAGCAGTACTTC. Its translation is CASSYAPSGWRSYEQYF.

Concerning this clonotype itself: The CDR3 does not end in the conserved phenylalanine or tryptophan, so this is likely a read error. The CDR3 here is CASSPGGGHGNQPQHI. Written as DNA, the CDR3 is TGTGCCAGCAGCCCCGGAGGGGGTCACGGCAATCAGCCCCAGCATATT. This chain joins TRBV11-2 and TRBJ1-5, with TRBD1 as a possible D gene (6 bases). The CDR3 has 16 amino acids. V dropped 5 bases and J dropped 2 bases, with 16 bases sitting between them. Germline V gene lookup returns CDR1 SGHAT and CDR2 FQNNGV.

This chain joins TRBV11-2 and TRBJ2-5; no clear D gene. Per the germline V gene, CDR1 is SGHAT and CDR2 is FQNNGV. The V gene lost 5 bases and the J gene lost 0 bases, with 10 bases spanning the gap. The CDR3 spans 14 residues. In DNA form, the CDR3 reads TGTGCCAGCAGCAGATTCCAGGACCAAGAGACCCAGTACTTC. It codes for CASSRFQDQETQYF.

This clonotype turned up a few times. CDR3 in amino acids: CASSYSTIQGAVENEQFF. The CDR3 region has the DNA TGTGCCAGCAGTTACTCGACTATTCAGGGGGCTGTAGAAAATGAGCAGTTCTTC. The chain combines TRBV6-5 with TRBJ2-1, with 8 bases aligning to TRBD1. The germline V gene has CDR1 MNHEY and CDR2 SVGAGI. The CDR3 contains 18 residues. V lost 0 bases to trimming and J lost 7 bases; unmatched junction nucleotides: 14.

The chain has TRBV27 and TRBJ2-5; 11 nucleotides agree with TRBD2. The trim removed 2 bases at V and 5 bases at J, leaving 13 bases unmatched. In germline, CDR1 is MNHEY, CDR2 SMNVEV (reference sequence). This CDR3 comprises 18 residues. Here the CDR3 reads CASSLVAGGPIGRETQYF. The CDR3, as DNA: TGTGCCAGCAGTTTAGTAGCGGGGGGGCCGATTGGTCGGGAGACCCAGTACTTC.

This rearrangement joins TRBV7-8 to TRBJ2-2; 10 bases align to TRBD1. The V segment lost 0 bases and the J segment 3 bases; nucleotides outside the gene matches: 13. Germline CDR1 and CDR2: SGHVS and FQNEAQ. CDR3 size: 20 residues. The CDR3 region is CASSLAEGQGVAFDTGELFF. The DNA of the CDR3 is TGTGCCAGCAGCTTAGCGGAAGGACAGGGGGTAGCCTTTGACACCGGGGAGCTGTTTTTT.

This clonotype has ten or more counts. The DNA for the CDR3 is TGTGCCAGTAAATGGGGGGCGGGCAACAATCAGCCCCAGCATTTT. Amino acids: CASKWGAGNNQPQHF. The chain combines TRBV19 with TRBJ1-5; the D gene is possibly TRBD1 (6 bases). This CDR3 has 15 amino acids. The germline gives CDR1 LNHDA, CDR2 SQIVND (reference sequence). The V gene lost 7 bases and the J gene lost 3 bases, with 16 bases spanning the gap.

This clonotype was picked up many times. As DNA, the CDR3 is TGTGCCAGCAGCTTAGCTCCGTTGGTGGACAGGACCATCCTCCATAATGAAAAACTGTTTTTT. Residues: CASSLAPLVDRTILHNEKLFF. This sequence joins TRBV7-2 and TRBJ1-4; 7 positions agree with TRBD1. J was trimmed by 4 bases and V by 0 bases; bases with no gene match: 20. The CDR3 sequence is 21 residues long. From germline, CDR1 is SGHTA and CDR2 FQGNSA.

The chain has TRBV11-2 and TRBJ2-1, with 13 bases fitting TRBD2. Trimming removed 0 bases from V and 15 bases from J; junction bases left unmatched: 5. There are 14 residues in the CDR3. Germline-derived CDR1 and CDR2 are SGHAT and FQNNGV. Written as DNA, the CDR3 is TGTGCCAGCAGCTTAGATCCGGGACTAGCGGGAACGTTCTTC. Protein product: CASSLDPGLAGTFF.

This clonotype was seen more than once but under ten times. The chain has TRBV25-1 and TRBJ2-1; maybe TRBD2 (7 bases). The CDR3 spans 14 residues. Germline CDR1 MGHDK, CDR2 SYGVNS. V shed 4 bases and J shed 7 bases, with 14 bases lying between them. CDR3 residues: CASSGGGAGNEQFF. The CDR3 DNA reads TGTGCCAGCAGTGGTGGGGGGGCGGGAAATGAGCAGTTCTTC.

In its sample, this clonotype was seen a few times. This chain uses TRBV29-1 with TRBJ1-3; D is ambiguous. From germline, CDR1 is SQVTM and CDR2 ANQGSEA. Deletions cut 6 bases from V and 0 bases from J, with 12 bases between. This CDR3 comprises 14 residues. The CDR3 DNA reads TGCAGCGTCCCGGTCCCCGACTCTGGAAACACCATATATTTT. Translating it yields CSVPVPDSGNTIYF.

The chain has TRBV20-1 and TRBJ1-1; tentative D call: TRBD1 (6 bases). V lost 6 bases to trimming and J lost 10 bases, with 24 bases between them. The CDR3 consists of 14 residues. Germline V gene data show CDR1 as DFQATT and CDR2 as SNEGSKA (reference sequence). CDR3 region: CSALEQGALTGAFF. CDR3 nucleotides: TGCAGTGCCCTGGAACAGGGCGCCTTGACGGGAGCTTTCTTT.

As to this clonotype: One end of the junction does not line up with germline, which may come from a read error. The chain recombines TRBV28 with TRBJ2-7, with 9 bases aligning to TRBD2. The CDR3 spans 14 residues. From germline, CDR1 is MDHEN and CDR2 SYDVKM. CDR3 sequence reads: CASSFSGGSYEKYF. The CDR3 DNA reads TGTGCCAGCAGTTTTAGCGGGGGCTCCTACGAGAAGTACTTC.

This rearrangement joins TRBV6-5 to TRBJ2-3, with D perhaps TRBD1 or TRBD2 (5 bases each). CDR3 length equals 14 residues. The germline gives CDR1 MNHEY, CDR2 SVGAGI. Between the trimmed V and J ends, which lost 2 bases and 4 bases, there was a span of 10 bases. Written as DNA, the CDR3 is TGTGCCAGCAGTTACAGCGAGGGGTCAGATACGCAGTATTTT. Translation gives CASSYSEGSDTQYF.

This clonotype was observed once. The CDR3 DNA is TGCAGCGTTGAAGGTACGACAGCCCCCTACGAGCAGTACTTC. Its protein is CSVEGTTAPYEQYF. This sequence joins TRBV29-1 and TRBJ2-7; D may be TRBD1 (5 bases). This CDR3 has 14 amino acids. V was shortened by 1 base and J by 2 bases, with 12 bases between the two germline ends. Germline lookup yields CDR1 SQVTM and CDR2 ANQGSEA.

This clonotype has a count of ten or more. The V gene is TRBV28, the J gene TRBJ2-3; TRBD2 is a possible D gene (6 bases). CDR3 length equals 17 residues. V gave up 6 bases and J gave up 0 bases, with 19 bases separating them. Per germline, CDR1 MDHEN and CDR2 SYDVKM. CDR3 amino acids: CASSQLHLAGSTDTQYF. In nucleotides, the CDR3 is TGTGCCAGCAGCCAGCTTCACCTGGCGGGGAGCACAGATACGCAGTATTTT.